The clone carrying this T cell receptor beta chain was recorded a few times. The sample is drawn from a study of response to subunit inactivated influenza vaccine. This CDR3 region has 15 residues. With V trimmed by 6 bases and J by 4 bases, 11 bases remained unmatched. Germline CDR1 is MDHEN and CDR2 is SYDVKM. TCRdb re-called the RT-PCR reads through MiXCR, storing one row per CDR3 protein. This sample yields about 520,000 distinct CDR3 sequences, of which 9.5% to 12% are seen a single time; around 12% belongs to the top ten. The chain employs TRBV28 and TRBJ1-2, with 7 nucleotides matching TRBD1. This TCR was recovered from a middle-aged man who received an inactivated influenza vaccine. Specimen: PBMCs from blood, collected 35 to 45 days after vaccination. In DNA, the CDR3 is TGTGCCAGCAGGATGATTTCCGGGACAGCCTATGGCTACACCTTC. This codes for CASRMISGTAYGYTF.